These 9 T cell receptor beta chains were sequenced from one sample in a study of T cells in localized non-small cell lung cancer. The table came from immunoSEQ multiplex PCR; TCRdb's copy has only in-frame clones and leaves some out. This sample has fewer than 3,000 clones, with less than 50% found just once. This specimen was lung tumor tissue, taken before any cancer treatment. These receptors were collected from a male donor older than 55 with stage II squamous cell lung carcinoma.

This clone was counted only a few times. The chain's CDR3 is CASISGSGNTIYF. CDR3 in DNA: TGTGCCAGCATCTCAGGGAGTGGAAACACCATATATTTT. The chain uses TRBV6-8 and TRBJ1-3, with TRBD1 as a possible D gene (5 bases). CDR3 length: 13 residues. The V end was cut by 7 bases, the J end by 3 bases, with 10 bases between. Germline values: CDR1 MNHGY, CDR2 SAAAGT.

This clone has a handful of counts. CDR3 sequence (DNA): TGTGCCAGCAGCGGAGGACTACCCTACAATGAGCAGTTCTTC. Translating it yields CASSGGLPYNEQFF. The V gene is TRBV9, the J gene TRBJ2-1, with D perhaps TRBD2 (6 bases). The V and J ends lost 3 bases and 2 bases respectively, with 9 bases between them. The CDR3 loop spans 14 amino acids. Germline V gene sequence: CDR1 SGDLS, CDR2 YYNGEE.

The chain employs TRBV19 and TRBJ2-3; D ambiguous. The CDR3 totals 15 residues. The germline CDR1 and CDR2 sequences are LNHDA and SQIVND (reference sequence). V shed 7 bases and J shed 0 bases, with 14 bases lying between them. This CDR3 is CASKYGSGSTDTQYF. CDR3 nucleotide sequence: TGTGCCAGTAAGTATGGGTCCGGCAGCACAGATACGCAGTATTTT.

This clone was recorded a few times. This chain joins TRBV19 and TRBJ2-3; 8 nucleotides agree with TRBD1. Trimming at V came to 4 bases and at J to 2 bases, leaving 8 bases not matched to a gene. The germline CDR1 and CDR2 sequences are LNHDA and SQIVND (reference sequence). CDR3 length equals 16 residues. The chain's CDR3 is CASSTRTGRSTDTQYF. Written as DNA, the CDR3 is TGTGCCAGTAGTACCCGGACAGGGCGATCCACAGATACGCAGTATTTT. Full variable domain (remainder filled in from reference TRBV19 and TRBJ2-3): DGGITQSPKYLFRKEGQNVTLSCEQNLNHDAMYWYRQDPGQGLRLIYYSQIVNDFQKGDIAEGYSVSREKKESFPLTVTSAQKNPTAFYLCASSTRTGRSTDTQYFGPGTRLTVL.

Written as DNA, the CDR3 is TGTGCCAGCAGCCCGGACCGGGGCCCTGGAAACACCATATATTTT. It translates to CASSPDRGPGNTIYF. V gene TRBV14 combines with J gene TRBJ1-3; possibly TRBD1 for D (5 bases). The V and J ends lost 4 bases and 2 bases respectively, with 12 bases between them. CDR1 SGHDN and CDR2 FVKESK come from the germline V gene. The CDR3 extends over 15 amino acids.

The rearrangement joins TRBV11-3 to TRBJ1-1, with 9 bases aligning to TRBD1. Looked up from germline, CDR1 is SGHNT and CDR2 is YENEEA. V was clipped by 5 bases and J by 5 bases; unmatched bases: 6. The CDR3 is 14 amino acids. As DNA, the CDR3 is TGTGCCAGCAGCAAACAGGGGGCCGGGACTGAAGCTTTCTTT. Amino acid sequence: CASSKQGAGTEAFF.

This clone was observed a single time. This sequence joins TRBV19 and TRBJ1-1; the D is unclear. Per the germline V gene, CDR1 is LNHDA and CDR2 is SQIVND (reference sequence). This CDR3 comprises 14 residues. V shed 5 bases and J shed 0 bases, with 10 bases lying between them. The CDR3 here is CASSADILNTEAFF. CDR3 bases: TGTGCCAGTAGTGCCGACATTTTGAACACTGAAGCTTTCTTT.

The chain couples TRBV19 to TRBJ1-2; weak D call: TRBD1 (5 bases). CDR1 and CDR2 from the germline V gene are LNHDA and SQIVND (reference sequence). This CDR3 has 15 amino acids. V lost 2 bases and J 1 base, leaving 11 bases between the germline ends. Here the CDR3 reads CASSIRSGINYGYTF. CDR3 sequence (DNA): TGTGCCAGTAGTATAAGGTCAGGGATTAACTATGGCTACACCTTC.

This clone has more than one count but fewer than ten. The chain has TRBV11-3 and TRBJ1-6; D is ambiguous. V lost 7 bases to trimming and J lost 6 bases, with 13 bases between them. The germline gives CDR1 SGHNT, CDR2 YENEEA. The CDR3 runs to 14 residues. DNA for the CDR3: TGTGCCAGCACATGGGAACATCTTAATTCACCCCTCCACTTT. Translated: CASTWEHLNSPLHF.